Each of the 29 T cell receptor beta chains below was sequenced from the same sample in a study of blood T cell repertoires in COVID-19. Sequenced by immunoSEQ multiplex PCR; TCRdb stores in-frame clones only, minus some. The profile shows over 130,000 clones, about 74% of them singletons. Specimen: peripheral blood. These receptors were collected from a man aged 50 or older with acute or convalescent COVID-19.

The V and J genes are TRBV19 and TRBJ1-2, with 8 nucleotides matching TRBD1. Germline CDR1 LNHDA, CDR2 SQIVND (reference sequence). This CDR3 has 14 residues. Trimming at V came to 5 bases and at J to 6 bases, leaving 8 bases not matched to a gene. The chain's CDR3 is CASSLRTGLDGYTF. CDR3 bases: TGTGCCAGTAGTCTCCGGACAGGGTTGGATGGCTACACCTTC.

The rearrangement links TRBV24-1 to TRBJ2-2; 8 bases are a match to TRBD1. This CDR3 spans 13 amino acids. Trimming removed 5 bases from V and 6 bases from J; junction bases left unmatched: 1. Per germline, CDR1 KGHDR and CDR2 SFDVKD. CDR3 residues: CATSAGGSGELFF. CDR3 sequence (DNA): TGTGCCACCAGTGCAGGGGGCTCCGGGGAGCTGTTTTTT.

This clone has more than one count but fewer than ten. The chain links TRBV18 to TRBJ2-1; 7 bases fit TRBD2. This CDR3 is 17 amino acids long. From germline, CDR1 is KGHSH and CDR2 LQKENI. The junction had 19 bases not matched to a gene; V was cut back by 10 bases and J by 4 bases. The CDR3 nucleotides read TGTGCCACCGCAAACCACCCAAGCGGGGAGCCTTACAATGAGCAGTTCTTC. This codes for CATANHPSGEPYNEQFF.

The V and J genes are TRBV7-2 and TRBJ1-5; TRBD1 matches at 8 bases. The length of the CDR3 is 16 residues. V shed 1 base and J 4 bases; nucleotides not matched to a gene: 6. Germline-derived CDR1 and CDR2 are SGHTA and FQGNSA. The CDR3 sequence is CASSLGNNRGNQPQHF. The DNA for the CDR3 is TGTGCCAGCAGCTTAGGGAACAACAGGGGGAATCAGCCCCAGCATTTT. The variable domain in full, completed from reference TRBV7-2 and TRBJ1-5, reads GAGVSQSPSNKVTEKGKDVELRCDPISGHTALYWYRQSLGQGLEFLIYFQGNSAPDKSGLPSDRFSAERTGGSVSTLTIQRTQQEDSAVYLCASSLGNNRGNQPQHFGDGTRLSIL.

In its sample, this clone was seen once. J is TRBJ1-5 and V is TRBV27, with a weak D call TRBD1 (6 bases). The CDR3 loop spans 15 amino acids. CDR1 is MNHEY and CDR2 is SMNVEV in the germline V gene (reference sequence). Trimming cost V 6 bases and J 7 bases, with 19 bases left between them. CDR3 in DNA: TGTGCCAGCAGCAAGGGGACAAAGAATTCGCAGCCCCAGCATTTT. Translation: CASSKGTKNSQPQHF.

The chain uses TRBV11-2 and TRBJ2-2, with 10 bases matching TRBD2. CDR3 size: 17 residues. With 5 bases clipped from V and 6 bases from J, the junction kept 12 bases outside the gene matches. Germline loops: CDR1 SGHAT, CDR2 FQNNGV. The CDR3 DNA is TGTGCCAGCAGCCCCACCGGCAGCGGGGGGGCCGCCGGGGAGCTGTTTTTT. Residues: CASSPTGSGGAAGELFF.

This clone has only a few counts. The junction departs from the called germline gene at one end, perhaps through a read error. This CDR3 reads CASSHSYRDLDYGYTF. CDR3 DNA: TGTGCCAGCAGTCACTCCTACCGGGACTTGGACTATGGCTACACCTTC. The V gene is TRBV6-6, the J gene TRBJ1-2; maybe TRBD1 (5 bases). The CDR3 runs 16 residues. Germline V gene data show CDR1 as MNHNY and CDR2 as SVGAGI (reference sequence).

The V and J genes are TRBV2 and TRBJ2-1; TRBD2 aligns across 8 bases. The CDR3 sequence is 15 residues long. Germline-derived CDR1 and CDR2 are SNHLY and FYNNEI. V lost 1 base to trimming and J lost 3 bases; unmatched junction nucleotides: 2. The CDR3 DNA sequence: TGTGCCAGCAGTGAAGGGCGGGGGGACTACAATGAGCAGTTCTTC. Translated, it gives CASSEGRGDYNEQFF.

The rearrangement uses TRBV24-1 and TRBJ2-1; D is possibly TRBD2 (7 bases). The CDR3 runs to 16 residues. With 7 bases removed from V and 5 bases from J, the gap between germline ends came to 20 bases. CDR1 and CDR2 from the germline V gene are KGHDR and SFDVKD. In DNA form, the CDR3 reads TGTGCCACCAGCGAACCGGGGGGCCGGGCCCACAATGAGCAGTTCTTC. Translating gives CATSEPGGRAHNEQFF.

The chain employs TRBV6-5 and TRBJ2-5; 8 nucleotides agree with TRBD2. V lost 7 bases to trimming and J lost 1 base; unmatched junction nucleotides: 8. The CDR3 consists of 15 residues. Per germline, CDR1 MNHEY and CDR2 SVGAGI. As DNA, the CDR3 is TGTGCCAGCACGGAGCAGCGGGGGAGCCAAGAGACCCAGTACTTC. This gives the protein CASTEQRGSQETQYF.

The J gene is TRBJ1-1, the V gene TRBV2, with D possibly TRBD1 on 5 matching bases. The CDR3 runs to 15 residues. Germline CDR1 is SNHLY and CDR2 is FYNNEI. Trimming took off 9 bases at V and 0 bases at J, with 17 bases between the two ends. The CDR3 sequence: CASSWGGILNTEAFF. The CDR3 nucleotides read TGTGCCAGTTCCTGGGGGGGGATCTTGAACACTGAAGCTTTCTTT.

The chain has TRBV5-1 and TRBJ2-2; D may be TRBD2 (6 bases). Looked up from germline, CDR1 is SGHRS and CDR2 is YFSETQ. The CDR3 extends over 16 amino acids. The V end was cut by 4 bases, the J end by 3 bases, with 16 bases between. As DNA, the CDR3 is TGCGCCAGCAGCAGACCGACGGGGGTAGACACCGGGGAGCTGTTTTTT. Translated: CASSRPTGVDTGELFF.

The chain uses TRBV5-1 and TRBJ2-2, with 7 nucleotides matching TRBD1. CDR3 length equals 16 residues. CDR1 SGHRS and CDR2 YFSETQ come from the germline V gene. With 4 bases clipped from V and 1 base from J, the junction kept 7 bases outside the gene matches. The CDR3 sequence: CASSRTGTENTGELFF. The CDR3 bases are TGCGCCAGCAGCCGGACCGGGACAGAGAACACCGGGGAGCTGTTTTTT.

The CDR3 sequence is CASSFGNYGYTF. CDR3 coding DNA: TGTGCCAGCAGTTTCGGGAACTATGGCTACACCTTC. The chain has TRBV12-3 or TRBV12-4 and TRBJ1-2; D is unresolved. This CDR3 spans 12 amino acids. The V end was cut by 3 bases, the J end by 2 bases, with 4 bases between.

The CDR3 bases are TGTGCCAGCAGTGCCCTCCGACTAGCGGGTGGGACAGGGACGCAGTATTTT. Translated: CASSALRLAGGTGTQYF. The rearrangement links TRBV2 to TRBJ2-3, with D perhaps matching TRBD2 (10 bases). This CDR3 is built from 17 residues. V lost 4 bases, J lost 9 bases, and 26 bases lay in between. Looked up from germline, CDR1 is SNHLY and CDR2 is FYNNEI.

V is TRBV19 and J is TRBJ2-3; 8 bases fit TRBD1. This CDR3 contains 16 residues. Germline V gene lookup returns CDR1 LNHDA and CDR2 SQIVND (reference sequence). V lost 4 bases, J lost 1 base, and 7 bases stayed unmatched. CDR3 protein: CASSTPGGRGTDTQYF. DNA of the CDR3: TGTGCCAGTAGTACCCCAGGGGGCAGGGGCACAGATACGCAGTATTTT.

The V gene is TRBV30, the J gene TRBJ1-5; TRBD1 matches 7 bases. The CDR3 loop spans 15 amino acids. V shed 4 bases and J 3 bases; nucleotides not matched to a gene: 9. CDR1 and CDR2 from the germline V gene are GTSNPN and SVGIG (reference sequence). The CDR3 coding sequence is TGTGCCTGGAATTCGTCAGGGGGTCACAATCAGCCCCAGCATTTT. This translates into CAWNSSGGHNQPQHF.

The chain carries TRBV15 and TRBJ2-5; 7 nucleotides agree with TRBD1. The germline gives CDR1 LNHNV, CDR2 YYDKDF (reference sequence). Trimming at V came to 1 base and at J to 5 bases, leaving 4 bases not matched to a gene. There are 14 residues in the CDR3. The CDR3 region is CATSRGQGLETQYF. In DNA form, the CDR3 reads TGTGCCACCAGCAGAGGACAGGGTTTGGAGACCCAGTACTTC.

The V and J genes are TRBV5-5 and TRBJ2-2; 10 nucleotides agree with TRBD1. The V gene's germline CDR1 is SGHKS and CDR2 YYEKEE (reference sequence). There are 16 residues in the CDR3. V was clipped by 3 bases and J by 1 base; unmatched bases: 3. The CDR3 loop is CASSWRDRGNTGELFF. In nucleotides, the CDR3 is TGTGCCAGCAGCTGGAGGGACAGGGGGAACACCGGGGAGCTGTTTTTT.

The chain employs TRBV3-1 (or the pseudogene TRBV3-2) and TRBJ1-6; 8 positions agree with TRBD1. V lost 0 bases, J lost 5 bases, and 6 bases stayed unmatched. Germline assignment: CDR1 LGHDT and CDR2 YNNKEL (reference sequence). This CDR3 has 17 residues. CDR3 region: CASSQDYGQGNNSPLHF. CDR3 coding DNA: TGTGCCAGCAGCCAAGACTATGGACAGGGTAATAATTCACCCCTCCACTTT.

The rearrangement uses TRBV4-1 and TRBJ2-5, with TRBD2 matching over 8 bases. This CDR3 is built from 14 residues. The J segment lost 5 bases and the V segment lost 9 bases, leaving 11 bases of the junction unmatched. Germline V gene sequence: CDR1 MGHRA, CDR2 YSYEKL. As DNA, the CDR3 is TGCGCCAGTGGGCCCGGGGGGGCGTTTGAGACCCAGTACTTC. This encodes CASGPGGAFETQYF.

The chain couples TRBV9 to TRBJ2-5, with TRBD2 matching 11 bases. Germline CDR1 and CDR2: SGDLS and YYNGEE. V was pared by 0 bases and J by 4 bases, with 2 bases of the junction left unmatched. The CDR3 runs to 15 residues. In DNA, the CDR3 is TGTGCCAGCAGCGTAGGAGGACTAGCGGGAGAGACCCAGTACTTC. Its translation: CASSVGGLAGETQYF.

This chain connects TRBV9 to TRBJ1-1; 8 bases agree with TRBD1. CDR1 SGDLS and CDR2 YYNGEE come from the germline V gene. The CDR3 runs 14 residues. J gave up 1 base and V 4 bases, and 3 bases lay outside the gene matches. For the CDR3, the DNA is TGTGCCAGCAGCTCACAGGGGGGGAACACTGAAGCTTTCTTT. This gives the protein CASSSQGGNTEAFF.

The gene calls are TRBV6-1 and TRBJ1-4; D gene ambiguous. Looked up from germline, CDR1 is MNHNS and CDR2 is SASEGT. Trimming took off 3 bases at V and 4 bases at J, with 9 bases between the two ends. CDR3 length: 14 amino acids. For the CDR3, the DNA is TGTGCCAGCAGTGATGGTAGTCTTAATGAAAAACTGTTTTTT. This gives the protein CASSDGSLNEKLFF.

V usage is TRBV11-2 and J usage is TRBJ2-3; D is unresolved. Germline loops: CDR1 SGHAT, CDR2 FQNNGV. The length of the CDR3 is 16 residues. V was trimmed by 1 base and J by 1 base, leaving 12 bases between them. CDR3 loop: CASSLGPNRGTDTQYF. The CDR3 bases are TGTGCCAGCAGCTTAGGTCCGAACCGGGGCACAGATACGCAGTATTTT. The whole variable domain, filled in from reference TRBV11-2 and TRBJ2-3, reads EAGVAQSPRYKIIEKRQSVAFWCNPISGHATLYWYQQILGQGPKLLIQFQNNGVVDDSQLPKDRFSAERLKGVDSTLKIQPAKLEDSAVYLCASSLGPNRGTDTQYFGPGTRLTVL.

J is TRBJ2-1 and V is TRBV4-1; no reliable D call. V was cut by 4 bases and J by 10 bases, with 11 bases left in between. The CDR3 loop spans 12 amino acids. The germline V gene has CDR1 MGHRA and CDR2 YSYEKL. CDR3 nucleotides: TGCGCCAGCAGCCTCCTCGACTGGGAGCAGTTCTTC. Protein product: CASSLLDWEQFF.

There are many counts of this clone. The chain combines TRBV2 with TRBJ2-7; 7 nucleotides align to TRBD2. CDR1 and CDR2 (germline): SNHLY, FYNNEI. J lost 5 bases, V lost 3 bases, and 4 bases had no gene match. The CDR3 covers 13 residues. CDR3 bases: TGTGCCAGCAGTGAGACTAGCATCCACGAGCAGTACGTC. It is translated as CASSETSIHEQYV.

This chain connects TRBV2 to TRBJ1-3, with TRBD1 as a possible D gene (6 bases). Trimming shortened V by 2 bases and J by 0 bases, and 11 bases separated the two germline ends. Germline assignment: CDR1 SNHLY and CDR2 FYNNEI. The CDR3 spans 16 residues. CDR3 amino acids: CASSERDKISGNTIYF. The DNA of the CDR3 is TGTGCCAGCAGTGAACGGGACAAGATCTCTGGAAACACCATATATTTT.

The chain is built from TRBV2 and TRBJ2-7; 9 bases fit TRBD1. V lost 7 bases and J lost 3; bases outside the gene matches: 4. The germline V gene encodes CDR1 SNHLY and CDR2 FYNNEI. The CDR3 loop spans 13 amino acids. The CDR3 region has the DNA TGTGCCAGCAAGGGACAGGGAAACTACGAGCAGTACTTC. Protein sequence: CASKGQGNYEQYF.